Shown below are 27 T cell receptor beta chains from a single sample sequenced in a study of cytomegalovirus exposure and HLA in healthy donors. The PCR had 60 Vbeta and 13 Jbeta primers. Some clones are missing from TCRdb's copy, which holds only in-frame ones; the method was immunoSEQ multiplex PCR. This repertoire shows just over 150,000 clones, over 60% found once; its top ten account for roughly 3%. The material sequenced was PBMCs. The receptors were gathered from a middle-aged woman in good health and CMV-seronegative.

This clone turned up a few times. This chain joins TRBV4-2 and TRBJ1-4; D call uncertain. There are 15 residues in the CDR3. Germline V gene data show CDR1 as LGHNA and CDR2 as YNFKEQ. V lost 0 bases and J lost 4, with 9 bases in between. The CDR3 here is CASSQDQHRNEKLFF. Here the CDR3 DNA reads TGTGCCAGCAGCCAAGATCAACACCGTAATGAAAAACTGTTTTTT.

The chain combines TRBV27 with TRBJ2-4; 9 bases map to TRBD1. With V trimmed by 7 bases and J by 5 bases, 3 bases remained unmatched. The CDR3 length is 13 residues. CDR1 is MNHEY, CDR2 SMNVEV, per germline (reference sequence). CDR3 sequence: CASIRQGENIQYF. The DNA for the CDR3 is TGTGCCAGCATCCGACAGGGGGAAAACATTCAGTACTTC.

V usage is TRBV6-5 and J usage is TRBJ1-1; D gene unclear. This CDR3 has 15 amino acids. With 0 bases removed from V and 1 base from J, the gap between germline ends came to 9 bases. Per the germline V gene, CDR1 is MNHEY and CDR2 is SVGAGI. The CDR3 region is CASSYSMARNTEAFF. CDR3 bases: TGTGCCAGCAGTTACTCGATGGCAAGGAACACTGAAGCTTTCTTT.

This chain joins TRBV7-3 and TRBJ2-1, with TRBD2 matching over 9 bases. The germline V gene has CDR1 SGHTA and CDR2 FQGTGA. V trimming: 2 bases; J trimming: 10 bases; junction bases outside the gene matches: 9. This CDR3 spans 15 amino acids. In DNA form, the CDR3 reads TGTGCCAGCAGCTTAGGGGCGGGGGGGATTGGAGAGCAGTTCTTC. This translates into CASSLGAGGIGEQFF.

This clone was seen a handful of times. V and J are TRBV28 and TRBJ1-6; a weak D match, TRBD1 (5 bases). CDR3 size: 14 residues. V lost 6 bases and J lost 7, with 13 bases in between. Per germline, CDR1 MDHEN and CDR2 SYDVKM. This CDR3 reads CASRLTVFNSPLHF. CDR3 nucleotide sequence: TGTGCCAGCAGGCTGACAGTCTTCAATTCACCCCTCCACTTT.

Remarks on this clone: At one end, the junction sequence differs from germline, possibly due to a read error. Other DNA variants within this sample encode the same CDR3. The CDR3 here is CASKTFDNSPLHF. CDR3 sequence (DNA): TGTGCCAGCAAGACATTTGATAATTCCCCCCTCCACTTT. V and J are TRBV2 and TRBJ1-6; D unclear. CDR3 size: 13 residues. Germline loops: CDR1 SNHLY, CDR2 FYNNEI.

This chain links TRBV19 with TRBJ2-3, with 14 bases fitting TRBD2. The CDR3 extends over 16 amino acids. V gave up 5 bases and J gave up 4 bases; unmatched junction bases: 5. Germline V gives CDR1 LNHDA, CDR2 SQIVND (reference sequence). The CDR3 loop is CASSGLAGGGADTQYF. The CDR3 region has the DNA TGTGCCAGTAGTGGACTAGCGGGGGGCGGGGCAGATACGCAGTATTTT.

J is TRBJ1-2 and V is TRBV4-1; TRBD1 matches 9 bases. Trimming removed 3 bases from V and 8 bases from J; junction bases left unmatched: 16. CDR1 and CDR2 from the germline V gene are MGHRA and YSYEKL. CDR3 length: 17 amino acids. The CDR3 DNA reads TGCGCCAGCAGCCAGTTCGGACAGGGGAGGAGTGGTAAAGGCTACACCTTC. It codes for CASSQFGQGRSGKGYTF.

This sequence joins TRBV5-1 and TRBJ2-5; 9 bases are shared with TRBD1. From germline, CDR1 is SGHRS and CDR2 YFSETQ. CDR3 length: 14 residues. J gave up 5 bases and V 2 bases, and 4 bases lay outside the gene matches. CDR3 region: CASSLGTGSETQYF. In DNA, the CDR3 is TGCGCCAGCAGCTTAGGGACAGGGTCGGAGACCCAGTACTTC. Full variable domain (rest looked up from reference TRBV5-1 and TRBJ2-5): KAGVTQTPRYLIKTRGQQVTLSCSPISGHRSVSWYQQTPGQGLQFLFEYFSETQRNKGNFPGRFSGRQFSNSRSEMNVSTLELGDSALYLCASSLGTGSETQYFGPGTRLLVL.

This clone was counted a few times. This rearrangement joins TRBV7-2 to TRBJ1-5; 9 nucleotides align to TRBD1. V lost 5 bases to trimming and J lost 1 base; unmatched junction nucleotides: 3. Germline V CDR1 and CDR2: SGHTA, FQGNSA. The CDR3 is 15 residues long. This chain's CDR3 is CASSVGQGSNQPQHF. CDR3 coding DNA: TGTGCCAGCAGCGTTGGACAGGGGAGCAATCAGCCCCAGCATTTT.

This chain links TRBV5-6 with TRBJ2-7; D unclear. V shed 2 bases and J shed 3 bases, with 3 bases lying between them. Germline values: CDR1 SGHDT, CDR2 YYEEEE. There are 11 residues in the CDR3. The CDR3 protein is CASSLYYEQYF. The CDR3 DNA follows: TGTGCCAGCAGCTTATACTACGAGCAGTACTTC.

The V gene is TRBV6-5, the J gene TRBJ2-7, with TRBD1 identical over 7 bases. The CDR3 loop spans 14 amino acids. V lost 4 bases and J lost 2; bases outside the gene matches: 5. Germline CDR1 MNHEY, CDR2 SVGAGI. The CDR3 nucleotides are TGTGCCAGCAGTTCACTGACAGGGACCTACGAGCAGTACTTC. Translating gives CASSSLTGTYEQYF.

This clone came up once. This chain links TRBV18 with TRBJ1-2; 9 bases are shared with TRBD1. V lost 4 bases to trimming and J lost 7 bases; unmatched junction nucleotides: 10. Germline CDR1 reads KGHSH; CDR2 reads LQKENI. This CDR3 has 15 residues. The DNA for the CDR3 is TGTGCCAGCTCACTAGGGACAGGGAGTACAGGTGGCTACACCTTC. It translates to CASSLGTGSTGGYTF.

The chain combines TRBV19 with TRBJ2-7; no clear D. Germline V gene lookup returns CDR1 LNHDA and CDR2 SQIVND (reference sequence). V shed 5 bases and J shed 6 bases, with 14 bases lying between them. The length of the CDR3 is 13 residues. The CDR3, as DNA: TGTGCCAGTAGTGCCCAGACACTGACCGAGCAGTACTTC. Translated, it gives CASSAQTLTEQYF.

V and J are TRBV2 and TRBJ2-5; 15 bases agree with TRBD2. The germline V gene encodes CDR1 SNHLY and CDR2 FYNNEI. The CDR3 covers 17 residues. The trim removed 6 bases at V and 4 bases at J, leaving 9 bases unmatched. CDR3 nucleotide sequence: TGTGCCAGCAGAAGAAGGACTAGCGGGGGGGTGGGAGAGACCCAGTACTTC. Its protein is CASRRRTSGGVGETQYF.

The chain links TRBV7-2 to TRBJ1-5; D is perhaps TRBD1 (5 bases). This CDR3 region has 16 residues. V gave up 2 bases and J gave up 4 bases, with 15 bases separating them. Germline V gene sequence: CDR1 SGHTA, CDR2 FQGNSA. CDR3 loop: CASSLSGQGRNQPQHF. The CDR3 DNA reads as TGTGCCAGCAGCTTATCGGGCCAGGGCAGAAATCAGCCCCAGCATTTT. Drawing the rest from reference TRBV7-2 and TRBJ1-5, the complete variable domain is GAGVSQSPSNKVTEKGKDVELRCDPISGHTALYWYRQSLGQGLEFLIYFQGNSAPDKSGLPSDRFSAERTGGSVSTLTIQRTQQEDSAVYLCASSLSGQGRNQPQHFGDGTRLSIL.

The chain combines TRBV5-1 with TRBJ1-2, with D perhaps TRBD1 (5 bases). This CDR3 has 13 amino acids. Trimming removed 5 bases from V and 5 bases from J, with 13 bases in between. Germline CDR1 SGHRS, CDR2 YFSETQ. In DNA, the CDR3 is TGCGCCAGCAGTCTGCAGGGAGGGTATGGCTACACCTTC. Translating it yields CASSLQGGYGYTF. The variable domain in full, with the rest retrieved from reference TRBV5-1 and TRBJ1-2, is KAGVTQTPRYLIKTRGQQVTLSCSPISGHRSVSWYQQTPGQGLQFLFEYFSETQRNKGNFPGRFSGRQFSNSRSEMNVSTLELGDSALYLCASSLQGGYGYTFGSGTRLTVV.

CDR3 in amino acids: CASSVGSDGHLAKNIQYF. DNA of the CDR3: TGTGCCAGCAGCGTAGGATCGGACGGACATCTAGCCAAAAACATTCAGTACTTC. The V gene is TRBV9, the J gene TRBJ2-4; D might be TRBD1 (5 bases). Germline CDR1 reads SGDLS; CDR2 reads YYNGEE. This CDR3 contains 18 residues. V lost 0 bases to trimming and J lost 0 bases, with 16 bases between them.

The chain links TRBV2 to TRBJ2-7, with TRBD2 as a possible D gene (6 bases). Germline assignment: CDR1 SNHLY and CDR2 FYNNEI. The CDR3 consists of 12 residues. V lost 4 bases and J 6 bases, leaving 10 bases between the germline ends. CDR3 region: CASSGSGVEQYF. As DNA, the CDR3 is TGTGCCAGCAGTGGATCGGGGGTCGAGCAGTACTTC.

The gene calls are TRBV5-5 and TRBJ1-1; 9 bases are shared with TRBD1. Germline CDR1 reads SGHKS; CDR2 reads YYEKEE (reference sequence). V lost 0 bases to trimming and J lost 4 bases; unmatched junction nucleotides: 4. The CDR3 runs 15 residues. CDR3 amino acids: CASSLGGQGTTEAFF. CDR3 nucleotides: TGTGCCAGCAGCTTGGGGGGACAGGGAACCACTGAAGCTTTCTTT.

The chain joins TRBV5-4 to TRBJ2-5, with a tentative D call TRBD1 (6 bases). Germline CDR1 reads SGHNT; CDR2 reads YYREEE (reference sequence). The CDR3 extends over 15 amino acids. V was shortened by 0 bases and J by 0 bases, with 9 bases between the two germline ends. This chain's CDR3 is CASSLVDRHQETQYF. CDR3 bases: TGTGCCAGCAGCTTGGTAGACAGGCACCAAGAGACCCAGTACTTC.

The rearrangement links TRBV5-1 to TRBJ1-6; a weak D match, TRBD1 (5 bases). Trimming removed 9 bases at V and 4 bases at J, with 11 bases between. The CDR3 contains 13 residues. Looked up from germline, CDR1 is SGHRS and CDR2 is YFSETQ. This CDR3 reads CATAGDYNSPLHF. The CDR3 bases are TGCGCCACTGCGGGGGATTATAATTCACCCCTCCACTTT.

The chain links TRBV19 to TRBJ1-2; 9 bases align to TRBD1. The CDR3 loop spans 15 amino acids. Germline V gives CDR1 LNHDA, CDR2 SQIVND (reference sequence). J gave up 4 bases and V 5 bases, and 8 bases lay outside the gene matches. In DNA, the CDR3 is TGTGCCAGTAGTTCACAGGGGGCGTTACTCTATGGCTACACCTTC. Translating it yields CASSSQGALLYGYTF.

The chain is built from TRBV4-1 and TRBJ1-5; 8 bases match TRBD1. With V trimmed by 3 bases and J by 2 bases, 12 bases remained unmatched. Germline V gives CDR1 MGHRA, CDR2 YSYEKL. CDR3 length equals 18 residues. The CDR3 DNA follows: TGCGCCAGCAGCCACCACCTAATACAGGGGGAAGGCAATCAGCCCCAGCATTTT. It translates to CASSHHLIQGEGNQPQHF.

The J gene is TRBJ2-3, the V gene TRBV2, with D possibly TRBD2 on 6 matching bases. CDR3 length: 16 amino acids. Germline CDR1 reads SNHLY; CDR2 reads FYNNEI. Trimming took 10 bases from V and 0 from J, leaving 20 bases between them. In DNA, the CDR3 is TGTGCCACCAGGCGGGAAGTTGTGGCTAGCACAGATACGCAGTATTTT. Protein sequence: CATRREVVASTDTQYF.

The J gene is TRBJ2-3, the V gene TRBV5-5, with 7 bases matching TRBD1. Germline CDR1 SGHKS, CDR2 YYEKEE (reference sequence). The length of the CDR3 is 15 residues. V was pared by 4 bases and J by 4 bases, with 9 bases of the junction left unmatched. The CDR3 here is CASSLQTGVADTQYF. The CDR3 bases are TGTGCCAGCAGCCTCCAAACAGGGGTGGCAGATACGCAGTATTTT.

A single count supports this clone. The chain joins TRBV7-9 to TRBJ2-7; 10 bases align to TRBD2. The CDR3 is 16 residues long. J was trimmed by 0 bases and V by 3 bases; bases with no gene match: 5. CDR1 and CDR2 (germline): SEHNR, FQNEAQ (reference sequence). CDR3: CASSLLAGASSYEQYF. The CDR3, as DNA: TGTGCCAGCAGCTTGCTAGCGGGGGCAAGCTCCTACGAGCAGTACTTC.